These 25 T cell receptor beta chains were sequenced from one sample in a study of T-cell memory formation after mild COVID-19. TCRdb independently ran MiXCR on the 5' RACE reads; one entry per CDR3 protein. This sample carries about 250,000 distinct CDR3 sequences, 15% to 19% of them seen once, and the ten largest clones take 2.1%. Sequencing input: PBMCs or a T cell subset sorted from them (not recorded which). The receptors originated from an adult woman who had mild COVID-19 (a few samples of this study predate the infection). Cell type and time point are not known.

The gene calls are TRBV20-1 and TRBJ1-2; no reliable D call. Trimming left V 3 bases short and J 5 bases short, with 19 bases between. CDR3 size: 15 residues. Germline CDR1 reads DFQATT; CDR2 reads SNEGSKA (reference sequence). In DNA form, the CDR3 reads TGCAGTGCTAGCTACACAAAGCTAACAGTATATGGCTACACCTTC. Translation: CSASYTKLTVYGYTF.

This clonotype has a handful of counts. V and J are TRBV7-9 and TRBJ2-1; D is unclear. This CDR3 has 13 amino acids. The V gene's germline CDR1 is SEHNR and CDR2 FQNEAQ (reference sequence). V was cut by 4 bases and J by 8 bases, with 12 bases left in between. CDR3 amino acids: CASSSWSEDEQFF. In nucleotides, the CDR3 is TGTGCCAGCAGCTCCTGGAGTGAGGATGAGCAGTTCTTC.

V and J are TRBV4-2 and TRBJ2-2; no definite D call. Trimming removed 4 bases from V and 2 bases from J, with 17 bases in between. The CDR3 spans 17 residues. Germline lookup yields CDR1 LGHNA and CDR2 YNFKEQ. CDR3 sequence (DNA): TGTGCCAGCAGCCCGGATTCGGCCTCCCACAACACCGGGGAGCTGTTTTTT. This encodes CASSPDSASHNTGELFF.

The sample holds a few counts of this clonotype. This chain links TRBV20-1 with TRBJ1-3; D unresolved. Germline V gives CDR1 DFQATT, CDR2 SNEGSKA (reference sequence). CDR3 length: 13 residues. The V end lost 2 bases, the J end lost 4 bases, and 9 bases lay between the germline ends. CDR3 DNA: TGCAGTGCTAGAAGGGTCTCGGGAAACACCATATATTTT. Residues: CSARRVSGNTIYF.

The chain is built from TRBV7-2 and TRBJ2-4; TRBD1 matches 8 bases. Unmatched junction bases numbered 8, after V lost 4 bases and J lost 9 bases. The germline gives CDR1 SGHTA, CDR2 FQGNSA. The CDR3 consists of 14 residues. CDR3 loop: CASSSTGARGIQYF. The CDR3 region has the DNA TGTGCCAGCAGCTCGACAGGGGCCAGAGGCATTCAGTACTTC.

This chain joins TRBV6-2 or TRBV6-3 and TRBJ2-1, with D perhaps assigned TRBD1 or TRBD2 (5 bases each). The CDR3 length is 15 residues. The germline V gene has CDR1 MNHEY and CDR2 SVGEGT. The V end was cut by 8 bases, the J end by 4 bases, with 18 bases between. This CDR3 reads CASHSPGTQYNEQFF. CDR3 coding DNA: TGTGCCAGCCATTCTCCCGGGACGCAATACAATGAGCAGTTCTTC.

The chain employs TRBV12-3 or TRBV12-4 and TRBJ2-5; D is perhaps TRBD1 (5 bases). There are 15 residues in the CDR3. Trimming left V 6 bases short and J 5 bases short, with 19 bases between. CDR3 nucleotides: TGTGCCAGCAGCCCCCGGAACCAGGGTGGGGAGACCCAGTACTTC. Amino acids: CASSPRNQGGETQYF.

In this sample, this clonotype turned up a few times. The genes are TRBV9 and TRBJ2-5, with no clear D. Trimming shortened V by 2 bases and J by 4 bases, and 3 bases separated the two germline ends. This CDR3 is 11 amino acids long. Germline CDR1 and CDR2: SGDLS and YYNGEE. This CDR3 reads CASSVSETQYF. CDR3 DNA sequence: TGTGCCAGCAGCGTGTCAGAGACCCAGTACTTC.

The chain is built from TRBV5-1 and TRBJ2-5; 11 bases align to TRBD2. Germline V gene sequence: CDR1 SGHRS, CDR2 YFSETQ. The V and J ends lost 0 bases and 0 bases, in that order; junction bases with no gene match: 10. The CDR3 is 19 residues long. This chain's CDR3 is CASSLGLAGGLPYQETQYF. Here the CDR3 DNA reads TGCGCCAGCAGCTTGGGGCTAGCGGGAGGCCTTCCGTACCAAGAGACCCAGTACTTC.

This chain joins TRBV18 and TRBJ1-1; D gene ambiguous. The CDR3 spans 12 residues. The germline CDR1 and CDR2 sequences are KGHSH and LQKENI. The V gene lost 6 bases and the J gene lost 6 bases, with 11 bases spanning the gap. The CDR3 nucleotides read TGTGCCAGCTCGGAAGCGATGGCTGAAGCTTTCTTT. It specifies CASSEAMAEAFF. The whole variable domain, filled in from reference TRBV18 and TRBJ1-1, reads NAGVMQNPRHLVRRRGQEARLRCSPMKGHSHVYWYRQLPEEGLKFMVYLQKENIIDESGMPKERFSAEFPKEGPSILRIQQVVRGDSAAYFCASSEAMAEAFFGQGTRLTVV.

This clonotype was recorded a few times. The CDR3 bases are TGTGCCAGCAGGCTCGGTGGGGCGAACACTGAAGCTTTCTTT. As protein: CASRLGGANTEAFF. The V and J genes are TRBV6-2 or TRBV6-3 and TRBJ1-1; a weak D match, TRBD1 (5 bases). Trimming pared 6 bases from V and 1 base from J, leaving 12 bases between. CDR1 is MNHEY, CDR2 SVGEGT, per germline. The CDR3 is 14 residues long.

The rearrangement uses TRBV21-1 and TRBJ1-1; TRBD1 reflects the table's D call only, with no check against the DNA. TRBV21-1 is designated a pseudogene. The CDR3 covers 15 residues. The CDR3 region has the DNA TGTGCCAGCAGCAAAGGAGTCGACGGGCCAGGGAGAGCTTTCTTT. This encodes CASSKGVDGPGRAFF.

The chain combines TRBV7-2 with TRBJ1-1; weak D call: TRBD1 (5 bases). This CDR3 contains 13 residues. The V gene's germline CDR1 is SGHTA and CDR2 FQGNSA. Trimming removed 5 bases from V and 4 bases from J, with 11 bases in between. The CDR3 coding sequence is TGTGCCAGCAGCACCCAGGGTAGCACTGAAGCTTTCTTT. Its protein product is CASSTQGSTEAFF.

This clonotype was seen ten or more times. The chain couples TRBV20-1 to TRBJ1-5; D is possibly TRBD1 (5 bases). CDR3 length equals 16 residues. Germline assignment: CDR1 DFQATT and CDR2 SNEGSKA (reference sequence). V was shortened by 5 bases and J by 0 bases, with 17 bases between the two germline ends. For the CDR3, the DNA is TGCAGTGCTGTCCGGGACGGAACTTATAGCAATCAGCCCCAGCATTTT. The encoded protein is CSAVRDGTYSNQPQHF.

The chain uses TRBV13 and TRBJ1-1; D remains ambiguous. V was shortened by 5 bases and J by 3 bases, with 16 bases between the two germline ends. This CDR3 is 15 amino acids long. Germline V CDR1 and CDR2: PRHDT, FYEKMQ (reference sequence). CDR3 coding DNA: TGTGCCAGCAGCCCAAGGCCCGATCGGGACACTGAAGCTTTCTTT. Its translation: CASSPRPDRDTEAFF.

V is TRBV6-2 or TRBV6-3 and J is TRBJ2-2; 10 bases are shared with TRBD2. V lost 6 bases, J lost 3 bases, and 7 bases stayed unmatched. The germline gives CDR1 MNHEY, CDR2 SVGEGT. This CDR3 spans 16 amino acids. This CDR3 reads CASRGASGSDTGELFF. The CDR3 DNA is TGTGCCAGCAGGGGGGCTAGCGGGAGTGACACCGGGGAGCTGTTTTTT.

The chain employs TRBV24-1 and TRBJ1-5; D remains unclear. V shed 0 bases and J shed 2 bases, with 13 bases lying between them. CDR1 KGHDR and CDR2 SFDVKD come from the germline V gene. This CDR3 has 17 residues. Written as DNA, the CDR3 is TGTGCCACCAGTGATTTGTACATTCGTAGGCGCAATCAGCCCCAGCATTTT. Its translation is CATSDLYIRRRNQPQHF.

Only a few counts were recorded for this clonotype. The V gene is TRBV4-1, the J gene TRBJ2-7; possibly TRBD2 for D (5 bases). This CDR3 region has 13 residues. Deletions cut 0 bases from V and 3 bases from J, with 6 bases between. Germline V CDR1 and CDR2: MGHRA, YSYEKL. The CDR3 here is CASSQEAGYEQYF. The CDR3, as DNA: TGCGCCAGCAGCCAAGAGGCGGGCTACGAGCAGTACTTC.

V usage is TRBV5-4 and J usage is TRBJ2-5, with a possible D match to TRBD2 (5 bases). The CDR3 has 15 amino acids. Trimming took off 4 bases at V and 2 bases at J, with 15 bases between the two ends. Germline values: CDR1 SGHNT, CDR2 YYREEE (reference sequence). The CDR3 DNA is TGTGCCAGCAGCCTGGGGAGAGAGCCGCAAGAGACCCAGTACTTC. This sequence encodes CASSLGREPQETQYF.

This clonotype was seen a few times. This chain connects TRBV7-2 to TRBJ2-1, with D unresolved. The length of the CDR3 is 11 residues. Between the trimmed V and J ends, which lost 3 bases and 10 bases, there was a span of 7 bases. CDR1 is SGHTA, CDR2 FQGNSA, per germline. CDR3 protein: CASSLEAEQFF. The CDR3 nucleotides read TGTGCCAGCAGCTTGGAAGCAGAGCAGTTCTTC.

J is TRBJ1-1 and V is TRBV29-1; D is ambiguous. Per germline, CDR1 SQVTM and CDR2 ANQGSEA. The ends were cut back, 3 bases at V and 10 bases at J, with 12 bases in the middle. This CDR3 comprises 11 residues. CDR3 protein: CSVDSPRAAFF. Written as DNA, the CDR3 is TGCAGCGTTGATTCGCCTCGGGCAGCTTTCTTT.

This clonotype was picked up a small number of times. The chain has TRBV29-1 and TRBJ1-1, with 7 bases aligning to TRBD1. CDR1 and CDR2 from the germline V gene are SQVTM and ANQGSEA. The CDR3 has 12 residues. Trimming took 4 bases from V and 5 from J; bases not matched to a gene: 4. DNA of the CDR3: TGCAGCGTTGGGGACAGTCTTACTGAAGCTTTCTTT. It is translated as CSVGDSLTEAFF.

J is TRBJ2-3 and V is TRBV5-4, with a weak D call TRBD2 (6 bases). With 4 bases removed from V and 8 bases from J, the gap between germline ends came to 14 bases. Germline CDR1 is SGHNT and CDR2 is YYREEE (reference sequence). The CDR3 contains 13 residues. This CDR3 reads CASSGRTAPTQYF. The CDR3 nucleotides read TGTGCCAGCAGCGGGAGGACGGCCCCTACGCAGTATTTT.

This rearrangement joins TRBV12-3 or TRBV12-4 to TRBJ2-1; the D gene is possibly TRBD2 (6 bases). Trimming removed 7 bases from V and 3 bases from J, with 13 bases in between. This CDR3 is built from 14 residues. For the CDR3, the DNA is TGTGCCAGCACCCCGGGACTCGTCTACAATGAGCAGTTCTTC. It is translated as CASTPGLVYNEQFF.

A few counts support this clonotype. The chain joins TRBV15 to TRBJ2-3; D is unresolved. Trimming removed 4 bases from V and 7 bases from J, with 9 bases in between. The germline V gene encodes CDR1 LNHNV and CDR2 YYDKDF (reference sequence). The CDR3 contains 12 residues. CDR3 loop: CATSTIRNTQYF. As DNA, the CDR3 is TGTGCCACCAGCACGATCAGGAATACGCAGTATTTT. The full variable domain, completed using reference TRBV15 and TRBJ2-3, is DAMVIQNPRYQVTQFGKPVTLSCSQTLNHNVMYWYQQKSSQAPKLLFHYYDKDFNNEADTPDNFQSRRPNTSFCFLDIRSPGLGDTAMYLCATSTIRNTQYFGPGTRLTVL.